In this sample, the clone carrying this T cell receptor (beta chain) turned up once. The record originates from a study of blood T cell repertoires in COVID-19. Study summary: Samples came from the United States, Italy and Spain, spanning acute and convalescent COVID-19. From T cells, B-cell-depleted T cells, or PBMCs came the material, which was cDNA or gDNA.

Seattle cases were enrolled at active infection and followed longitudinally. Under the authors' procedure: By means of reference gene primer amplification, nucleated cell counts were estimated. Libraries were prepared by immunoSEQ multiplex PCR; TCRdb keeps only in-frame clonotypes and omits some of them. The V and J calls and clone size come from that table; D and trimming were worked out from the DNA. The sample has fewer than 300,000 clones, 80% to 85% seen once. Specimen: peripheral blood. The clonotype comes from a person in their 70s with COVID-19, enrolled during active disease.

CDR3 residues: CASSSTGNSPLHF. The CDR3 region has the DNA TGTGCCAGCAGCTCAACAGGGAATTCACCCCTCCACTTT. The genes are TRBV11-2 and TRBJ1-6, with a weak D call TRBD1 (6 bases). V lost 4 bases to trimming and J lost 7 bases, with 8 bases between them. The CDR3 is made up of 13 amino acids. Germline values: CDR1 SGHAT, CDR2 FQNNGV.